This passage covers 21 T cell receptor beta chains from one sample sequenced in a study of T cells in Graves' hyperthyroidism and ophthalmopathy (dated by TCRdb to between 2018 and 2020). To prepare the library, multiplex PCR was applied. Instrument used: Illumina HiSeq 2000. The TCR beta CDR3 regions were amplified from the RNA transcripts. For the first round of RT-PCR on the TCR CDR3, the HTBI primer set was used together with the Qiagen OneStep RT-PCR kit. The public sequencing data were trimmed at Q25 with fastp and processed into clonotypes with MiXCR by TCRdb, which kept only in-frame beta chains. Every distinct CDR3 protein forms one entry, paired with its most common genes and DNA. The sample contains 35,000 to 40,000 distinct CDR3 sequences, just under 50% of them found a single time. The ten largest clones represent approximately 6.2% of the sample. The sample taken for sequencing was blood. The source of these receptors is a woman in her 50s with Graves' hyperthyroidism that later progressed to Graves' ophthalmopathy.

Concerning this clonotype itself: One junction end does not reproduce the germline sequence, and a read error may be involved. The V gene is TRBV5-1, the J gene TRBJ2-7; 11 bases map to TRBD2. Germline V gives CDR1 SGHRS, CDR2 YFSETQ. The CDR3 consists of 16 residues. This CDR3 reads CARSPAPLAGVYKQYF. DNA of the CDR3: TGCGCCAGGAGCCCCGCGCCACTAGCGGGAGTCTACAAGCAGTACTTC. Full variable domain (remainder filled in from reference TRBV5-1 and TRBJ2-7): KAGVTQTPRYLIKTRGQQVTLSCSPISGHRSVSWYQQTPGQGLQFLFEYFSETQRNKGNFPGRFSGRQFSNSRSEMNVSTLELGDSALYLCARSPAPLAGVYKQYFGPGTRLTVT.

The sample holds many counts of this clonotype. The rearrangement uses TRBV2 and TRBJ1-1; 10 positions agree with TRBD1. With V trimmed by 6 bases and J by 0 bases, 7 bases remained unmatched. CDR1 is SNHLY, CDR2 FYNNEI, per germline. The CDR3 totals 16 residues. The CDR3, as DNA: TGTGCCAGCAGGGACAGGGGGACCGTAATGAACACTGAAGCTTTCTTT. The encoded protein is CASRDRGTVMNTEAFF.

The rearrangement links TRBV5-6 to TRBJ1-6; 7 bases line up with TRBD1. This CDR3 region has 15 residues. Germline V gene lookup returns CDR1 SGHDT and CDR2 YYEEEE. V gave up 0 bases and J gave up 9 bases; unmatched junction bases: 6. The CDR3 sequence: CASSLENRGSSPLHF. As DNA, the CDR3 is TGTGCCAGCAGCTTGGAAAACAGGGGAAGTTCACCCCTCCACTTT.

This clonotype was counted many times. The chain's CDR3 is CASNIAGVTEAFF. CDR3 DNA sequence: TGTGCCAGTAACATCGCAGGGGTCACTGAAGCTTTCTTT. The chain employs TRBV19 and TRBJ1-1, with D possibly TRBD1 on 6 matching bases. The CDR3 is 13 residues long. V lost 7 bases and J 4 bases, leaving 13 bases between the germline ends. Germline CDR1 is LNHDA and CDR2 is SQIVND (reference sequence).

This clonotype was counted at least ten times. The V call is TRBV6-4, the J call TRBJ1-5; 10 bases are a match to TRBD1. The junction had 5 bases not matched to a gene; V was cut back by 0 bases and J by 0 bases. Germline values: CDR1 MRHNA, CDR2 SNTAGT. This CDR3 spans 18 amino acids. CDR3 nucleotide sequence: TGTGCCAGCAGTGACTCGAGGGACAGGGGATATAGCAATCAGCCCCAGCATTTT. It specifies CASSDSRDRGYSNQPQHF.

The sample holds many counts of this clonotype. The chain couples TRBV3-1 to TRBJ2-1, with D hard to call. The V end was cut by 0 bases, the J end by 7 bases, with 7 bases between. CDR1 LGHDT and CDR2 YNNKEL come from the germline V gene (reference sequence). This CDR3 spans 13 amino acids. The CDR3 reads CASSQDRSNEQFF. The CDR3 bases are TGTGCCAGCAGCCAAGATCGGTCGAATGAGCAGTTCTTC.

This clonotype was counted between two and nine times. V usage is TRBV28 and J usage is TRBJ2-4, with a tentative D call TRBD1 (5 bases). The germline V gene encodes CDR1 MDHEN and CDR2 SYDVKM. There are 13 residues in the CDR3. V lost 3 bases, J lost 10 bases, and 13 bases lay in between. The CDR3 sequence: CASSLTEIRIQYF. The CDR3 DNA sequence: TGTGCCAGCAGTTTGACAGAGATCCGAATTCAGTACTTC.

This sequence joins TRBV19 and TRBJ2-5; no definite D call. CDR3 length: 13 amino acids. Germline assignment: CDR1 LNHDA and CDR2 SQIVND (reference sequence). Trimming left V 4 bases short and J 1 base short, with 7 bases between. The CDR3 DNA sequence: TGTGCCAGTAGTACCCATAGCCAAGAGACCCAGTACTTC. Translation gives CASSTHSQETQYF.

V gene TRBV29-1 combines with J gene TRBJ1-2; TRBD1 might be the D (5 bases). The CDR3 loop spans 15 amino acids. From germline, CDR1 is SQVTM and CDR2 ANQGSEA. Trimming removed 5 bases from V and 4 bases from J, with 20 bases in between. CDR3 sequence reads: CSVFTPSRQSYGYTF. CDR3 sequence (DNA): TGCAGCGTTTTTACCCCCAGCCGACAGTCCTATGGCTACACCTTC.

Concerning this clonotype: No conserved phenylalanine or tryptophan is present at the end of the CDR3, so a read error is the likely explanation. The limits of the CDR3 on the DNA are not certain, so only TCRdb's listed CDR3 is given. The J gene is TRBJ1-6, the V gene TRBV19. Inclusive of both ends, the CDR3 amounts to 18 amino acids. Looked up from germline, CDR1 is LNHDA and CDR2 is SQIVND (reference sequence). This chain's CDR3 is CASSMPRGTAGNIQYFGA.

As concerns this clonotype: The junction does not match germline at one end; this may be a read error. The V gene is TRBV25-1, the J gene TRBJ1-2; TRBD1 aligns across 9 bases. The CDR3 consists of 12 residues. The germline CDR1 and CDR2 sequences are MGHDK and SYGVNS. The DNA for the CDR3 is TGTGCCAGCAGTGAACCGGGACAGGGAATCGCCTTC. The encoded protein is CASSEPGQGIAF.

The V and J genes are TRBV30 and TRBJ2-1, with 11 bases that match TRBD2. V shed 4 bases and J 1 base; nucleotides not matched to a gene: 3. This CDR3 spans 15 amino acids. CDR1 and CDR2 from the germline V gene are GTSNPN and SVGIG (reference sequence). DNA for the CDR3: TGTGCCTGGAATATAGCGGGAGGGTCCTACAATGAGCAGTTCTTC. As protein: CAWNIAGGSYNEQFF.

Comment on this clonotype: It is likely a read error, because the conserved phenylalanine at the end of the CDR3 is missing. The chain carries TRBV20-1 and TRBJ2-1; D may be TRBD1 (5 bases). Germline loops: CDR1 DFQATT, CDR2 SNEGSKA (reference sequence). CDR3 length equals 14 residues. The CDR3, as DNA: TGCAGTGTGTCAACAAGGGGCTCCTACAACGAGCAGTTCCTC. Protein: CSVSTRGSYNEQFL.

Judged by abundance, this clonotype is medium-sized. CDR3 residues: CATSDSRTGDEQYF. The CDR3 nucleotides are TGTGCCACCAGTGATTCAAGGACAGGGGACGAGCAGTACTTC. The gene calls are TRBV24-1 and TRBJ2-7, with TRBD1 matching over 9 bases. This CDR3 spans 14 amino acids. Germline V gene sequence: CDR1 KGHDR, CDR2 SFDVKD. Trimming cost V 2 bases and J 5 bases; bases outside gene matches: 3.

This clonotype was found once. The rearrangement links TRBV5-1 to TRBJ2-7, with D uncertain. The germline CDR1 and CDR2 sequences are SGHRS and YFSETQ. V was clipped by 0 bases and J by 8 bases, with 3 bases between them. The CDR3 sequence is 10 residues long. The CDR3 DNA reads TGCGCCAGCAGCTTGGGACAGCAGTACTTC. It translates to CASSLGQQYF. The full variable domain, rest sourced from reference TRBV5-1 and TRBJ2-7, is KAGVTQTPRYLIKTRGQQVTLSCSPISGHRSVSWYQQTPGQGLQFLFEYFSETQRNKGNFPGRFSGRQFSNSRSEMNVSTLELGDSALYLCASSLGQQYFGPGTRLTVT.

This clonotype has ten or more counts. The chain carries TRBV6-7 and TRBJ1-1; 10 bases align to TRBD1. TRBV6-7 is reported as an ORF; its role is uncertain. This CDR3 is 17 amino acids long. With V trimmed by 5 bases and J by 4 bases, 13 bases remained unmatched. The CDR3 is CASSRPGQGIGSTEAFF. CDR3 in DNA: TGTGCCAGCAGTAGACCGGGACAGGGGATCGGGAGCACTGAAGCTTTCTTT.

This clonotype was seen repeatedly, ten times or more. The V gene is TRBV12-3 or TRBV12-4, the J gene TRBJ2-3; TRBD2 matches at 13 bases. CDR3 length equals 20 residues. V trimming: 1 base; J trimming: 2 bases; junction bases outside the gene matches: 12. CDR3 DNA sequence: TGTGCCAGCAGTTTAGACAGGACTAGCGGGAGATATCGCTCCACAGATACGCAGTATTTT. The encoded protein is CASSLDRTSGRYRSTDTQYF.

The V gene is TRBV7-2, the J gene TRBJ2-7; TRBD1 aligns across 9 bases. The CDR3 totals 13 residues. After removal of 6 bases from V and 4 bases from J, the junction contained 4 bases not matched to a gene. Germline V gene sequence: CDR1 SGHTA, CDR2 FQGNSA. The CDR3 nucleotides read TGTGCCAGCAGGGGGACAGGGATGTACGAGCAGTACTTC. Translation gives CASRGTGMYEQYF.

The chain links TRBV13 to TRBJ2-7, with a possible D match to TRBD1 (6 bases). The germline V gene has CDR1 PRHDT and CDR2 FYEKMQ (reference sequence). This CDR3 comprises 13 residues. The germline V and J ends were trimmed by 3 bases and 2 bases, with 8 bases remaining between them. The CDR3: CASSLGATYEQYF. The CDR3 nucleotides read TGTGCCAGCAGCTTGGGGGCTACCTACGAGCAGTACTTC.

The chain uses TRBV20-1 and TRBJ2-7; 8 nucleotides align to TRBD1. The CDR3 is made up of 14 amino acids. Unmatched junction bases numbered 8, after V lost 3 bases and J lost 4 bases. The germline gives CDR1 DFQATT, CDR2 SNEGSKA (reference sequence). CDR3 DNA: TGCAGTGCTAGGAAGGCAGGGGGCAGTTACGAGCAGTACTTC. The encoded protein is CSARKAGGSYEQYF.

This clonotype has a count of ten or more. The V call is TRBV25-1, the J call TRBJ2-1; a possible D gene is TRBD2 (6 bases). Germline V lookup: CDR1 MGHDK, CDR2 SYGVNS. The V and J ends lost 5 bases and 3 bases respectively, with 14 bases between them. There are 15 residues in the CDR3. This CDR3 is CASSMMRGDYNEQFF. DNA of the CDR3: TGTGCCAGCAGTATGATGCGGGGAGACTACAATGAGCAGTTCTTC.